The subject of this entry is one TCR beta chain. The data were obtained in a study of blood T cell repertoires in COVID-19. Study overall: Collection of acute and convalescent COVID-19 samples took place in the United States, Italy and Spain.

As handled by the study authors: Amplification of reference gene primers was used by the study to estimate nucleated cell counts. Data came from immunoSEQ multiplex PCR; TCRdb stores just in-frame clones and leaves some out. The D gene and trimming were derived from the DNA, and the V and J assignments and clone size from that table. The sample comprises under 200,000 clones, 79% of which are singletons, and around 8% rests with the top ten. Sequencing used peripheral blood. The clonotype was recovered from a woman aged 60-75 years with COVID-19, enrolled during active disease.

CDR3 sequence (DNA): TGTGCCAGCAGCTTCGCCGGGACAGGGATACCCTACGAGCAGTACTTC. Translated, it gives CASSFAGTGIPYEQYF. The genes are TRBV7-2 and TRBJ2-7; 9 positions match TRBD1. The CDR3 has 16 amino acids. With V trimmed by 3 bases and J by 2 bases, 8 bases remained unmatched. Germline V CDR1 and CDR2: SGHTA, FQGNSA.